The rows below give T cell receptor beta chains drawn from one sample of a study of blood T cell repertoires in COVID-19. Sequencing was performed with immunoSEQ multiplex PCR; in TCRdb, only in-frame clones are kept and a portion is missing. The sample lists some 61,000 clones, about nine tenths seen once, with roughly 8.8% in the top ten. The sample was peripheral blood. The receptors were sampled from a man aged 30 to 45 with acute or convalescent COVID-19. Both conserved end residues are part of each CDR3. Each record gives: V gene, D gene, J gene, clone size, CDR3 DNA, CDR3 protein. A D gene is named only where the DNA matches it firmly. Only part of the rows carry a size: once, few, many, or a class if the clone is expanded.

v_call: TRBV28; d_call: -; j_call: TRBJ2-1; clone_size: -; cdr3_nt: TGTGCCAGCAGCGACCCCGGGAGCCATGAGCAGTTCTTC; cdr3_aa: CASSDPGSHEQFF
v_call: TRBV27; d_call: -; j_call: TRBJ2-5; clone_size: -; cdr3_nt: TGTGCCAGCAGCTCCCTTCGGAGGGGGCGAGAGACCCAGTACTTC; cdr3_aa: CASSSLRRGRETQYF
v_call: TRBV2; d_call: TRBD2; j_call: TRBJ2-7; clone_size: -; cdr3_nt: TGTGCCAGCAGGGTAGCGGGGACGATCTACGAGCAGTACTTC; cdr3_aa: CASRVAGTIYEQYF
v_call: TRBV28; d_call: -; j_call: TRBJ2-7; clone_size: -; cdr3_nt: TGTGCCAGCAGTTTGGAGGACAGTGGTTACGAGCAGTACTTC; cdr3_aa: CASSLEDSGYEQYF
v_call: TRBV3-1/TRBV3-2; d_call: -; j_call: TRBJ1-2; clone_size: once; cdr3_nt: TGTGCCAGCACGCCCCCGGGAGCCTATGGCTACACCTTC; cdr3_aa: CASTPPGAYGYTF
v_call: TRBV6-6; d_call: -; j_call: TRBJ2-3; clone_size: -; cdr3_nt: TGTGCCAGCACCGACAGCGCAGATACGCAGTATTTT; cdr3_aa: CASTDSADTQYF
v_call: TRBV18; d_call: -; j_call: TRBJ2-7; clone_size: -; cdr3_nt: TGTGCCAGCTCACCCAGGGGTAGAGGCTACGAGCAGTACTTC; cdr3_aa: CASSPRGRGYEQYF
v_call: TRBV27; d_call: TRBD2; j_call: TRBJ2-7; clone_size: -; cdr3_nt: TGTGCCAGCAGTTTATCAACCCGGGGGGGCGTCGGAGTGTACGAGCAGTACTTC; cdr3_aa: CASSLSTRGGVGVYEQYF
v_call: TRBV2; d_call: -; j_call: TRBJ2-3; clone_size: -; cdr3_nt: TGTGCCAGCAGTGAAGCGCTTCAAGAGCCCACAGATACGCAGTATTTT; cdr3_aa: CASSEALQEPTDTQYF
v_call: TRBV6-5; d_call: TRBD1; j_call: TRBJ2-2; clone_size: -; cdr3_nt: TGTGCCAGCAGACCGGGACAGGCCGTGGGGGAGCTGTTTTTT; cdr3_aa: CASRPGQAVGELFF
v_call: TRBV19; d_call: TRBD2; j_call: TRBJ2-1; clone_size: -; cdr3_nt: TGTGCCAGTAGTAAAGCTAGCGGCAATGAGCAGTTCTTC; cdr3_aa: CASSKASGNEQFF
v_call: TRBV28; d_call: -; j_call: TRBJ1-5; clone_size: -; cdr3_nt: TGTGCCACCGGCGGGCCCCAGCATTTT; cdr3_aa: CATGGPQHF
v_call: TRBV11-2; d_call: TRBD1; j_call: TRBJ1-1; clone_size: -; cdr3_nt: TGTGCCAGCATCTCTTACAGGGGGCGATCTGAAGCTTTCTTT; cdr3_aa: CASISYRGRSEAFF
v_call: TRBV6-1; d_call: TRBD1; j_call: TRBJ2-1; clone_size: -; cdr3_nt: TGTGCCAGCAGTGGTGGGGGACAGGGAGGTTTCAATGAGCAGTTCTTC; cdr3_aa: CASSGGGQGGFNEQFF
v_call: TRBV5-1; d_call: TRBD2; j_call: TRBJ2-7; clone_size: -; cdr3_nt: TGCGCCAGCAGCTTGGGGCTAGCGGGAATCACGACCTACGAGCAGTACTTC; cdr3_aa: CASSLGLAGITTYEQYF
v_call: TRBV5-6; d_call: TRBD2; j_call: TRBJ2-1; clone_size: -; cdr3_nt: TGTGCCAGCAGCTTGGCCTTGGCGGGAGGGCCGAATGAGCAGTTCTTC; cdr3_aa: CASSLALAGGPNEQFF
v_call: TRBV19; d_call: -; j_call: TRBJ2-1; clone_size: -; cdr3_nt: TGTGCCAGTAGTATGAATGCCGAGAGCAATGAGCAGTTCTTC; cdr3_aa: CASSMNAESNEQFF
v_call: TRBV6-5; d_call: -; j_call: TRBJ2-7; clone_size: -; cdr3_nt: TGTGCCAGCAAGGGGGGACAGTCCTACGAGCAGTACTTC; cdr3_aa: CASKGGQSYEQYF
v_call: TRBV28; d_call: -; j_call: TRBJ2-3; clone_size: -; cdr3_nt: TGTGCCAGCAGTCGATTAACGGGAGTGGGAGATACGCAGTATTTT; cdr3_aa: CASSRLTGVGDTQYF
v_call: TRBV30; d_call: TRBD1; j_call: TRBJ1-2; clone_size: -; cdr3_nt: TGTGCCTGGAGGGGAGACAGGGCCTATGGCTACACCTTC; cdr3_aa: CAWRGDRAYGYTF
v_call: TRBV6-5; d_call: -; j_call: TRBJ1-1; clone_size: once; cdr3_nt: TGTGCCAGCAGAAGCGGACAGCCGCGCACTGAAGCTTTCTTT; cdr3_aa: CASRSGQPRTEAFF
v_call: TRBV29-1; d_call: TRBD2; j_call: TRBJ2-7; clone_size: -; cdr3_nt: TGCAGCGCCTGGCTAGCGGGTGACGAGCAGTACTTC; cdr3_aa: CSAWLAGDEQYF
v_call: TRBV30; d_call: TRBD1; j_call: TRBJ2-2; clone_size: -; cdr3_nt: TGTGCCTGGAAGGGGGCTCCGTTGGGCACCGGGGAGCTGTTTTTT; cdr3_aa: CAWKGAPLGTGELFF
v_call: TRBV30; d_call: TRBD2; j_call: TRBJ2-2; clone_size: -; cdr3_nt: TGTGCCTGGAAAGGGCGGGAGTCTGACACCGGGGAGCTGTTTTTT; cdr3_aa: CAWKGRESDTGELFF
v_call: TRBV6-5; d_call: TRBD1; j_call: TRBJ2-3; clone_size: -; cdr3_nt: TGTGCCAGCCGAGAGGACGGGACAGTAGGAGATACGCAGTATTTT; cdr3_aa: CASREDGTVGDTQYF
v_call: TRBV6-4; d_call: TRBD1; j_call: TRBJ1-6; clone_size: -; cdr3_nt: TGTGCCAGCAGTGACGGGACAGGGCATAATTCACCCCTCCACTTT; cdr3_aa: CASSDGTGHNSPLHF
v_call: TRBV5-5; d_call: -; j_call: TRBJ2-1; clone_size: -; cdr3_nt: TGTGCCAGCAGCCGAACCTCTATCTACTCCTACAATGAGCAGTTCTTC; cdr3_aa: CASSRTSIYSYNEQFF
v_call: TRBV13; d_call: -; j_call: TRBJ2-3; clone_size: few; cdr3_nt: TGTGCCAGCAGCTTAGTAGCTGGAGGCACAGATACGCAGTATTTT; cdr3_aa: CASSLVAGGTDTQYF
v_call: TRBV7-2; d_call: -; j_call: TRBJ1-5; clone_size: -; cdr3_nt: TGTGCCAGCAGCTTAGCGGCAAGCAATCAGCCCCAGCATTTT; cdr3_aa: CASSLAASNQPQHF
v_call: TRBV7-2; d_call: -; j_call: TRBJ2-3; clone_size: -; cdr3_nt: TGTGCCAGCAGCCTTGACTACTCTAGCACAGATACGCAGTATTTT; cdr3_aa: CASSLDYSSTDTQYF
v_call: TRBV6-4; d_call: TRBD2; j_call: TRBJ2-1; clone_size: -; cdr3_nt: TGTGCCAGCAGTGAAACCCCTAGCGGGAGGCAGTTCTTC; cdr3_aa: CASSETPSGRQFF
v_call: TRBV6-6; d_call: -; j_call: TRBJ2-1; clone_size: -; cdr3_nt: TGTGCCAGCAGTCCATCACTAGCCGCAGGGAATGAGCAGTTCTTC; cdr3_aa: CASSPSLAAGNEQFF
v_call: TRBV3-1/TRBV3-2; d_call: -; j_call: TRBJ1-1; clone_size: -; cdr3_nt: TGTGCCAGCAGCCAAGGAGGGAGCTTGATGAACACTGAAGCTTTCTTT; cdr3_aa: CASSQGGSLMNTEAFF
v_call: TRBV18; d_call: -; j_call: TRBJ1-4; clone_size: -; cdr3_nt: TGTGCCAGCTCACCAGGGGCCGGGCGAGAAAAACTGTTTTTT; cdr3_aa: CASSPGAGREKLFF
v_call: TRBV3-1/TRBV3-2; d_call: -; j_call: TRBJ2-1; clone_size: -; cdr3_nt: TGTGCCAGCAGCCAAGATGCGGGATTCTACAATGAGCAGTTCTTC; cdr3_aa: CASSQDAGFYNEQFF
v_call: TRBV6-2/TRBV6-3; d_call: -; j_call: TRBJ1-1; clone_size: -; cdr3_nt: TGTGCCAGCAGCCCACCAGGGCTCACTGAAGCTTTCTTT; cdr3_aa: CASSPPGLTEAFF
v_call: TRBV14; d_call: -; j_call: TRBJ2-7; clone_size: once; cdr3_nt: TGTGCCAGCAGCCAAGAGACAGGACCCTCCTACGAGCAGTACTTC; cdr3_aa: CASSQETGPSYEQYF
v_call: TRBV6-1; d_call: -; j_call: TRBJ1-1; clone_size: -; cdr3_nt: TGTGCCAGCAGTGAAGGGGGAGTGAACACTGAAGCTTTCTTT; cdr3_aa: CASSEGGVNTEAFF
v_call: TRBV19; d_call: TRBD2; j_call: TRBJ2-3; clone_size: -; cdr3_nt: TGTGCCAGTACCGCTAGCGGTACCCCCGGGGATACGCAGTATTTT; cdr3_aa: CASTASGTPGDTQYF
v_call: TRBV5-5; d_call: TRBD2; j_call: TRBJ2-7; clone_size: -; cdr3_nt: TGTGCCAGCAGCCCTCTAGCGGAGGTAGGGATGAAGCAGTACTTC; cdr3_aa: CASSPLAEVGMKQYF
v_call: TRBV3-1/TRBV3-2; d_call: TRBD1; j_call: TRBJ1-2; clone_size: -; cdr3_nt: TGTGCCAGCAGCCGGACAGGGGTCTATGGCTACACCTTC; cdr3_aa: CASSRTGVYGYTF